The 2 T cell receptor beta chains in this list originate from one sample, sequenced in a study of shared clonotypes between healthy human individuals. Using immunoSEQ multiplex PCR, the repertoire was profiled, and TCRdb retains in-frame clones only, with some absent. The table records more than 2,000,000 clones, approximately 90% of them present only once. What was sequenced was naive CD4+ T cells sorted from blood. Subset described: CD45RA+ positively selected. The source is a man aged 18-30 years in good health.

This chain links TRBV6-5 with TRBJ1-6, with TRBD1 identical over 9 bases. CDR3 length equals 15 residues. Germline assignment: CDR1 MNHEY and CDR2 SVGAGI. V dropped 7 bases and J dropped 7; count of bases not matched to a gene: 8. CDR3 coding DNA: TGTGCCAGCACCAGAACCGGGACAGGGAATTCACCCCTCCACTTT. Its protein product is CASTRTGTGNSPLHF.

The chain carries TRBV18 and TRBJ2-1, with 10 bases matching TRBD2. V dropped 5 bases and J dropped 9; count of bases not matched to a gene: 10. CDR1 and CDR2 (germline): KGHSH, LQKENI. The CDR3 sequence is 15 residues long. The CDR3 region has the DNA TGTGCCAGCTCATCGACTAGCGGGTCCGTTAGTGAGCAGTTCTTC. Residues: CASSSTSGSVSEQFF.